This passage covers 8 T cell receptor beta chains from one sample sequenced in a study of blood T cell repertoires in COVID-19. The repertoire was sequenced with immunoSEQ multiplex PCR; TCRdb's copy has only in-frame clones and lacks some. The sample has around 300,000 clones, 90% seen once. Sequencing was carried out using peripheral blood. The receptors derive from a woman aged 40 to 50 with COVID-19, enrolled during active disease.

The chain links TRBV19 to TRBJ1-1; TRBD1 might be the D (6 bases). CDR3 size: 13 residues. Germline V gene lookup returns CDR1 LNHDA and CDR2 SQIVND (reference sequence). V was pared by 5 bases and J by 6 bases, with 13 bases between. The CDR3 here is CASSSPQGSEAFF. CDR3 nucleotides: TGTGCCAGTAGTTCCCCGCAGGGGTCTGAAGCTTTCTTT.

This sequence joins TRBV4-3 and TRBJ1-2, with 9 bases lining up with TRBD1. V was clipped by 1 base and J by 6 bases; unmatched bases: 0. Looked up from germline, CDR1 is LGHNA and CDR2 is YSLEER. The CDR3 has 13 residues. This CDR3 reads CASSQGTGDGYTF. The DNA of the CDR3 is TGCGCCAGCAGCCAAGGGACAGGGGATGGCTACACCTTC.

The rearrangement links TRBV11-3 to TRBJ2-1; a weak D match, TRBD1 (5 bases). Germline V gene data show CDR1 as SGHNT and CDR2 as YENEEA. The V and J ends lost 4 bases and 5 bases respectively, with 18 bases between them. This CDR3 is built from 16 residues. The CDR3 bases are TGTGCCAGCAGCTCCCCGGTAGGGGCTCCGCACAATGAGCAGTTCTTC. Translation: CASSSPVGAPHNEQFF.

This sequence joins TRBV19 and TRBJ1-5; a weak D match, TRBD1 (5 bases). This CDR3 has 15 amino acids. The V gene lost 9 bases and the J gene lost 5 bases, with 20 bases spanning the gap. Germline CDR1 and CDR2: LNHDA and SQIVND (reference sequence). The CDR3 reads CASDLGAATHQPQHF. The CDR3, as DNA: TGTGCCAGCGACCTTGGGGCAGCGACCCATCAGCCCCAGCATTTT.

V is TRBV11-3 and J is TRBJ2-3, with TRBD1 matching 10 bases. The CDR3 spans 15 residues. Trimming cost V 5 bases and J 3 bases; bases outside gene matches: 5. Per the germline V gene, CDR1 is SGHNT and CDR2 is YENEEA. CDR3 bases: TGTGCCAGCAGCCGCGGGACAGGGGATACAGATACGCAGTATTTT. This translates into CASSRGTGDTDTQYF.

This chain links TRBV7-8 with TRBJ1-5, with TRBD1 as a possible D gene (5 bases). Trimming took off 1 base at V and 6 bases at J, with 10 bases between the two ends. Germline lookup yields CDR1 SGHVS and CDR2 FQNEAQ. The CDR3 contains 14 residues. This CDR3 reads CASSLGREGQPQHF. CDR3 nucleotide sequence: TGTGCCAGCAGCTTAGGCAGGGAGGGTCAGCCCCAGCATTTT.

The chain combines TRBV7-2 with TRBJ1-2; no clear D gene. Trimming cost V 1 base and J 2 bases, with 5 bases left between them. This CDR3 comprises 13 residues. Germline CDR1 reads SGHTA; CDR2 reads FQGNSA. This CDR3 is CASSLEQNYGYTF. The CDR3 DNA reads as TGTGCCAGCAGCTTAGAACAGAACTATGGCTACACCTTC.

CDR3: CASSPIWRLRQGGYGYTF. The CDR3 DNA reads as TGTGCCAGCAGTCCCATTTGGCGACTCCGACAGGGGGGATATGGCTACACCTTC. The chain employs TRBV28 and TRBJ1-2, with 9 bases identical to TRBD1. CDR3 length: 18 amino acids. Per germline, CDR1 MDHEN and CDR2 SYDVKM. V was clipped by 5 bases and J by 5 bases; unmatched bases: 18.